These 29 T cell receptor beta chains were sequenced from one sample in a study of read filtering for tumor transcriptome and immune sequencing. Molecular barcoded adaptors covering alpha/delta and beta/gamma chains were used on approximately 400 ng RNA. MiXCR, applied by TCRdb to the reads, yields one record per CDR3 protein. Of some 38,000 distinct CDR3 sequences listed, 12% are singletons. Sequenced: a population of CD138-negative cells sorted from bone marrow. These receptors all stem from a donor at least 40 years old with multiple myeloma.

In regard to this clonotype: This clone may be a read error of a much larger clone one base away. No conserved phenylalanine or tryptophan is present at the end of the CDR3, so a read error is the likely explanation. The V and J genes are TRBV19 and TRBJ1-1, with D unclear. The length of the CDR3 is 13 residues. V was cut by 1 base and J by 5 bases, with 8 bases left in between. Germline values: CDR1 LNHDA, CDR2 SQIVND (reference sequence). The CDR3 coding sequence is TGTGCCAGTAGTATAGTTTGGGAGACTGAAGCTTTCTCT. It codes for CASSIVWETEAFS.

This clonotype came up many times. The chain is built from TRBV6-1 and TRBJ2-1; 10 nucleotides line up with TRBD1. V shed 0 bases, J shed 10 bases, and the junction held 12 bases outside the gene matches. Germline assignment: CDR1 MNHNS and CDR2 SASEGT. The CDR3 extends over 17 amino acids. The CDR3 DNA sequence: TGTGCCAGCAGTGAAGCGCGGGGGACAGGGGTTCGCCCGGAGCAGTTCTTC. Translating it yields CASSEARGTGVRPEQFF.

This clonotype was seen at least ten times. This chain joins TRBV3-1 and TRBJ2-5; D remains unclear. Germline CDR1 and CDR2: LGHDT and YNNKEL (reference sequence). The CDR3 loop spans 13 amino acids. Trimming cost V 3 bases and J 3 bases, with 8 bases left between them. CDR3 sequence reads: CASSHRFEETQYF. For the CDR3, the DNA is TGTGCCAGCAGCCATCGCTTCGAAGAGACCCAGTACTTC.

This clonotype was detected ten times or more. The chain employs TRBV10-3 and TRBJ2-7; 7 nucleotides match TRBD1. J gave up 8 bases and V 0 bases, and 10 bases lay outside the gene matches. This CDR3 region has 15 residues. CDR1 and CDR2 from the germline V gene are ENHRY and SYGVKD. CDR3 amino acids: CAISESRGSGSKQYF. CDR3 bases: TGTGCCATCAGTGAGTCCAGGGGGTCCGGGTCGAAGCAGTACTTC.

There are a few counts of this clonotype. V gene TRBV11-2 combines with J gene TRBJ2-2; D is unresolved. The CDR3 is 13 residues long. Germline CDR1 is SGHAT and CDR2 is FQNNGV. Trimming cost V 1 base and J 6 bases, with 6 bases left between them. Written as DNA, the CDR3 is TGTGCCAGCAGCTTAGTACGACCCGGGGAGCTGTTTTTT. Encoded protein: CASSLVRPGELFF.

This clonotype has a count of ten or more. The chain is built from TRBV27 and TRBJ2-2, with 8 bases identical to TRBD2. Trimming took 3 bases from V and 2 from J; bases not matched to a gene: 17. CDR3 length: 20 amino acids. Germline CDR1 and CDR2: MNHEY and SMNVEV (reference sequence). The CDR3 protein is CASSLEDLEAGGLNTGELFF. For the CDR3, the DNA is TGTGCCAGCAGTTTGGAGGATTTGGAGGCGGGGGGCCTAAACACCGGGGAGCTGTTTTTT.

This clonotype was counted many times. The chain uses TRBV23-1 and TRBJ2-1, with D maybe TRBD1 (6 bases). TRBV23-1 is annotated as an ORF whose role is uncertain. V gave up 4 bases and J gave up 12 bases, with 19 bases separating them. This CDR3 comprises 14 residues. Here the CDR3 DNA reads TGCGCCAGCAGTCCTTTCTCCTCAGGGGTCGCGCAGTTCTTC. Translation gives CASSPFSSGVAQFF.

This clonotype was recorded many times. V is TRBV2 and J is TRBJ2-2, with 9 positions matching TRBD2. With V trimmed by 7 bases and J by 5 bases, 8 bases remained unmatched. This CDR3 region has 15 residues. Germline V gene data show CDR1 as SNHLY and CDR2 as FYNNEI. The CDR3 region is CASTPAGGRTGELFF. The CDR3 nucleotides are TGTGCCAGCACCCCTGCGGGGGGGAGGACCGGGGAGCTGTTTTTT.

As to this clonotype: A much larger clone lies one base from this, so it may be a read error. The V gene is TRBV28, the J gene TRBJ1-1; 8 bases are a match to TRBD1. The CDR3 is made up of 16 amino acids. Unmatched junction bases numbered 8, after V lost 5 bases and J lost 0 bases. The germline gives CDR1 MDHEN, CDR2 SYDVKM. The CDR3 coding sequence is TGTGCCAGCAGTCAGGCGACAGGGGTTATGAACACTGAAGCTTTCTTT. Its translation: CASSQATGVMNTEAFF.

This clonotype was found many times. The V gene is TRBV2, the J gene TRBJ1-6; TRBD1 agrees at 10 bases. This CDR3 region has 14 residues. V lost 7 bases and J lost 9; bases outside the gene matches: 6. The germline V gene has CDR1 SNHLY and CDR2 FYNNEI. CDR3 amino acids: CASTPGQGSSPLHF. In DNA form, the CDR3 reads TGTGCCAGCACGCCGGGACAGGGGAGTTCACCCCTCCACTTT.

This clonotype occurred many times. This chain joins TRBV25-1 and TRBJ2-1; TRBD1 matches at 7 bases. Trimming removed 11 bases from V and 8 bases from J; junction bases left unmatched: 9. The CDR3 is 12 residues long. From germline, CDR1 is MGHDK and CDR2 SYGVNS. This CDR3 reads CAGLQGIDEQFF. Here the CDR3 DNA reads TGTGCCGGCTTACAGGGGATCGATGAGCAGTTCTTC.

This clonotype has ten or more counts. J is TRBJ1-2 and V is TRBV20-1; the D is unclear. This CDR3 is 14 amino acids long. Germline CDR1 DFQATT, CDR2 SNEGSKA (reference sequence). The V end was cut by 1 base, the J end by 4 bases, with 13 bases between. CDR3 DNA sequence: TGCAGTGCTAGAGCCTCTACCGGATCCTATGGCTACACCTTC. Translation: CSARASTGSYGYTF.

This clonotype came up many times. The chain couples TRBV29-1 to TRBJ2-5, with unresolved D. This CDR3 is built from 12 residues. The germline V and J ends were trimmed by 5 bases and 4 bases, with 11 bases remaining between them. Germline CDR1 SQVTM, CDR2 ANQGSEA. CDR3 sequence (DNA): TGCAGCGTTCGCAGTGGCGGAGAGACCCAGTACTTC. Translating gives CSVRSGGETQYF.

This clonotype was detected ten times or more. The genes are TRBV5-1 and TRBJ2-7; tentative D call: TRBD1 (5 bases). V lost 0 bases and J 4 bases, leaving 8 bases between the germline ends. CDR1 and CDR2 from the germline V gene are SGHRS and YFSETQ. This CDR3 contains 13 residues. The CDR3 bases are TGCGCCAGCAGCTTGGGGACACCGTACGAGCAGTACTTC. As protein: CASSLGTPYEQYF.

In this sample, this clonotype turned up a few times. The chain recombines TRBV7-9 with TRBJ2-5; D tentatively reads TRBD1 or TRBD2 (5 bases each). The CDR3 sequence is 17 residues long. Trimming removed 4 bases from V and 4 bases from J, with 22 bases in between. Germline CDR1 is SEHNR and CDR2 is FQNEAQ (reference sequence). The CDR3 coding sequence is TGTGCCAGCAGCTCAGGGCCCCCGAGGGTCGGAAGAGAGACCCAGTACTTC. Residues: CASSSGPPRVGRETQYF.

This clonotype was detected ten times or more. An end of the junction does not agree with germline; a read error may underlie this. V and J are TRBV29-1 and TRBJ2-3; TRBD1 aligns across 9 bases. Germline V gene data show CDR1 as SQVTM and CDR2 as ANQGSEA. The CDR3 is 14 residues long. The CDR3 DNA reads TGCAGCGTCGAAGCGGGACAGGGAACAGATACGCAGTATTTT. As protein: CSVEAGQGTDTQYF.

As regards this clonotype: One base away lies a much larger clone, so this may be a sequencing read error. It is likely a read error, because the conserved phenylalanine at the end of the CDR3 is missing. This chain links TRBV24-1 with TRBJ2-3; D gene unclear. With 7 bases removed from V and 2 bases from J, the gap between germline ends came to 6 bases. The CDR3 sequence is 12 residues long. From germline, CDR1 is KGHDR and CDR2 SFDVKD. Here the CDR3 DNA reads TGTGCCACCAGGGGGAACACAGATACGCAGTATTCT. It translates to CATRGNTDTQYS.

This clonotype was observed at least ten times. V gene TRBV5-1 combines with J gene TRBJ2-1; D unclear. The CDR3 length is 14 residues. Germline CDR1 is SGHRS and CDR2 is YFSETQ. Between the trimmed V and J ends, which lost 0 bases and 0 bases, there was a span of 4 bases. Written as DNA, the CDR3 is TGCGCCAGCAGCTTGGGGAGCTCCTACAATGAGCAGTTCTTC. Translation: CASSLGSSYNEQFF.

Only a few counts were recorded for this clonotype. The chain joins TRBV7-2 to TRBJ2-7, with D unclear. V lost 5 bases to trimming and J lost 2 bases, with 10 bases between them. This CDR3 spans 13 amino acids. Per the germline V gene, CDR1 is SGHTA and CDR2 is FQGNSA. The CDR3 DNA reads TGTGCCAGCAGCCCGACGGAAGCCTACGAGCAGTACTTC. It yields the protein CASSPTEAYEQYF.

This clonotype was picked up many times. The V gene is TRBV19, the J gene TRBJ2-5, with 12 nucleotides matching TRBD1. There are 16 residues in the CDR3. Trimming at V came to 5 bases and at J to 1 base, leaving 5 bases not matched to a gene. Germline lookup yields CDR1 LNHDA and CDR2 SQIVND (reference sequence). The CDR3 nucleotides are TGTGCCAGTAGTGGGACAGGGGGCCGGAGCCAAGAGACCCAGTACTTC. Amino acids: CASSGTGGRSQETQYF. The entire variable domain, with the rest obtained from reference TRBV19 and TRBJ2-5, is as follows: DGGITQSPKYLFRKEGQNVTLSCEQNLNHDAMYWYRQDPGQGLRLIYYSQIVNDFQKGDIAEGYSVSREKKESFPLTVTSAQKNPTAFYLCASSGTGGRSQETQYFGPGTRLLVL.

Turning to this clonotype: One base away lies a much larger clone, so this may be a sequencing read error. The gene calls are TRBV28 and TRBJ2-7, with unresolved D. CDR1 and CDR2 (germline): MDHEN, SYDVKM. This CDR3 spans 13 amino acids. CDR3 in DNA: TGTGCCAACAGTATACGGGCGCCCAACGAGCAGTACTTC. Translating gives CANSIRAPNEQYF. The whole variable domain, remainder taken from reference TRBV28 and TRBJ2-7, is DVKVTQSSRYLVKRTGEKVFLECVQDMDHENMFWYRQDPGLGLRLIYFSYDVKMKEKGDIPEGYSVSREKKERFSLILESASTNQTSMYLCANSIRAPNEQYFGPGTRLTVT.

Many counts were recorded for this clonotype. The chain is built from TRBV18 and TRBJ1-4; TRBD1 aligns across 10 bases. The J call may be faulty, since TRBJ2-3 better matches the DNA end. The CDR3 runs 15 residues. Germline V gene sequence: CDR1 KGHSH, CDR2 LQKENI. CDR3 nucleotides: TGTGCCAGCTCACCAAGGGACAGGGGTCGCGATACGCAGTATTTT. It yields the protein CASSPRDRGRDTQYF.

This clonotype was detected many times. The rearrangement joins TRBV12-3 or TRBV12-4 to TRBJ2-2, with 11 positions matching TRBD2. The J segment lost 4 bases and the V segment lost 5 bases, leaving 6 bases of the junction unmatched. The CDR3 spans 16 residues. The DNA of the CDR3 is TGTGCCAGCAGTCCCCTAGCGGGGGGAATCACCGGGGAGCTGTTTTTT. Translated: CASSPLAGGITGELFF.

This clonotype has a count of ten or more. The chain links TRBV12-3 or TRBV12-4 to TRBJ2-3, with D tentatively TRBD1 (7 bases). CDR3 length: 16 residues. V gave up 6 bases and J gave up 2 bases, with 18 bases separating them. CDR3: CASRRGSGGDTDTQYF. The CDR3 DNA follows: TGTGCCAGCAGGCGGGGATCAGGGGGTGACACAGATACGCAGTATTTT.

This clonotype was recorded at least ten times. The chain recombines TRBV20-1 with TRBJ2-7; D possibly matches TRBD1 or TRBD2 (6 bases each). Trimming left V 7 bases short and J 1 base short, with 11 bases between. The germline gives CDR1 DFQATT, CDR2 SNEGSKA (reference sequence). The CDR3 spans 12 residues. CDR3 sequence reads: CSGGDTSYEQYF. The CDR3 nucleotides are TGCAGTGGCGGGGACACGTCCTACGAGCAGTACTTC.

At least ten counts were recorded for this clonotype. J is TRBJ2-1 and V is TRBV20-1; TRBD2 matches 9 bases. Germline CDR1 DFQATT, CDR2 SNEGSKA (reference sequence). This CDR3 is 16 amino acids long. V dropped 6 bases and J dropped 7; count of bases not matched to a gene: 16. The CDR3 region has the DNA TGCAGTGCACCAGTAATGAGCGGGGGGCCGGGGAATGAGCAGTTCTTC. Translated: CSAPVMSGGPGNEQFF.

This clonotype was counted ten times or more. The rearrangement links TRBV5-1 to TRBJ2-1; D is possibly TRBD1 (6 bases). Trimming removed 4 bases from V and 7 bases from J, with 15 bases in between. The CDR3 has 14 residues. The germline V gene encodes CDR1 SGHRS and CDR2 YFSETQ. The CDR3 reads CASSPQGQGNEQFF. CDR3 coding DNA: TGCGCCAGCAGCCCTCAGGGCCAGGGGAATGAGCAGTTCTTC.

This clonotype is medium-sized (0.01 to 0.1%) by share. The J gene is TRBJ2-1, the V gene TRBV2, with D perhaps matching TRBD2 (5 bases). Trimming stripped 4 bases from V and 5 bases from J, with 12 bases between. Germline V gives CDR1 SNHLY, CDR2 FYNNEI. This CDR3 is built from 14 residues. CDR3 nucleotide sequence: TGTGCCAGCAGTGTACTAGGTTCAAACAATGAGCAGTTCTTC. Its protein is CASSVLGSNNEQFF. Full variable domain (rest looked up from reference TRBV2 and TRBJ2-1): EPEVTQTPSHQVTQMGQEVILRCVPISNHLYFYWYRQILGQKVEFLVSFYNNEISEKSEIFDDQFSVERPDGSNFTLKIRSTKLEDSAMYFCASSVLGSNNEQFFGPGTRLTVL.

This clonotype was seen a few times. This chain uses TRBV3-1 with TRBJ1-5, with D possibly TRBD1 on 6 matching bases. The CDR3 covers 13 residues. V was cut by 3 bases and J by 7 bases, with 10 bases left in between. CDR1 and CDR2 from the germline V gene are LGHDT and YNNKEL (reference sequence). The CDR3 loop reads CASSQGGGQPQHF. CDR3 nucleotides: TGTGCCAGCAGCCAGGGAGGGGGACAGCCCCAGCATTTT.